This T cell receptor (beta chain) was sequenced in a study of blood T cell repertoires in COVID-19. Only one count was recorded for this clone. Assay used: immunoSEQ multiplex PCR; TCRdb lists only in-frame clones, some missing. The top ten clones hold around 9.1% of a sample with approximately 70,000 clones, under 95% of them seen once. Trimming at V came to 5 bases and at J to 3 bases, leaving 4 bases not matched to a gene. Germline loops: CDR1 SGHTA, CDR2 FQGTGA. There are 13 residues in the CDR3. Sequencing input: peripheral blood. This receptor was identified in a human donor in a cohort sampled during active COVID-19. The chain combines TRBV7-3 with TRBJ2-7; TRBD1 matches 7 bases. The CDR3 nucleotides are TGTGCCAGCAGCCCTTCAGGGGGCTACGAGCAGTACTTC. Its protein is CASSPSGGYEQYF.